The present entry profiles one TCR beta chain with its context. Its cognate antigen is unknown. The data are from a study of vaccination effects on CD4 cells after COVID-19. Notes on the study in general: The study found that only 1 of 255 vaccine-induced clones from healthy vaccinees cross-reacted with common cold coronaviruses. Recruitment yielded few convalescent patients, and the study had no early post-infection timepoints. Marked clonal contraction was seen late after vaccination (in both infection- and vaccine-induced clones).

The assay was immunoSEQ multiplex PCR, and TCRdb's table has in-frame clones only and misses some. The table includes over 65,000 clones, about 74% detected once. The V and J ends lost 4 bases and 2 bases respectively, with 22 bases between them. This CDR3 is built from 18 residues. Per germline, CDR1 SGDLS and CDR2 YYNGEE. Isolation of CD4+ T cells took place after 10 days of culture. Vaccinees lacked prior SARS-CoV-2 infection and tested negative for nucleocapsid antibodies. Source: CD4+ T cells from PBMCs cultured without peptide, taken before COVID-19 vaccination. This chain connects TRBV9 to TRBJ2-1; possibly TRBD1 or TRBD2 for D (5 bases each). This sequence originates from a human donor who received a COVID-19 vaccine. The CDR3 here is CASSPQGAAVGPYNEQFF. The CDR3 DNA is TGTGCCAGCAGCCCTCAGGGAGCCGCAGTAGGCCCCTACAATGAGCAGTTCTTC.